The 26 T cell receptor beta chains in this list originate from one sample, sequenced in a study of blood T cell repertoires in COVID-19 (dated by TCRdb to about 2020). The library relied on the immunoSEQ multiplex PCR assay. In TCRdb, the immuneACCESS table is reduced to in-frame sequences with V and J assigned. These tables do not hold every clone; where another copy was compared, an unresolved V gene accounts for under half, and the others remain unexplained. Present in this sample are 84,000 or so clones, about three quarters of which were seen just once. 40% to 60% of the sample goes to the ten largest clones. The sample taken for sequencing was peripheral blood. Source of these receptors: a human donor in a cohort sampled during active COVID-19.

The V call is TRBV28, the J call TRBJ1-1; a weak D match, TRBD1 (6 bases). Trimming removed 5 bases from V and 6 bases from J, with 13 bases in between. CDR1 MDHEN and CDR2 SYDVKM come from the germline V gene. This CDR3 region has 13 residues. CDR3 in amino acids: CASSDGTRAEAFF. The CDR3 nucleotides read TGTGCCAGCAGTGATGGGACAAGGGCTGAAGCTTTCTTT.

Worth noting for this clone: Additional DNA sequences in this sample encode the identical CDR3. CDR3 sequence reads: CASSPSPSTGTGELFF. The CDR3 nucleotides are TGTGCCAGCAGCCCTAGCCCCTCGACGGGCACCGGGGAGCTGTTTTTT. J is TRBJ2-2 and V is TRBV11-2, with D possibly matching TRBD2 (5 bases). The V end was cut by 5 bases, the J end by 4 bases, with 17 bases between. This CDR3 spans 16 amino acids. CDR1 and CDR2 from the germline V gene are SGHAT and FQNNGV.

This chain uses TRBV5-6 with TRBJ1-3, with D hard to call. The CDR3 is 14 amino acids. Deletions cut 7 bases from V and 4 bases from J, with 15 bases between. The germline gives CDR1 SGHDT, CDR2 YYEEEE. CDR3 protein: CASESVGGGNTIYF. The CDR3 nucleotides read TGTGCCAGCGAATCTGTGGGAGGAGGAAACACCATATATTTT. Full variable domain (missing parts from reference TRBV5-6 and TRBJ1-3): DAGVTQSPTHLIKTRGQQVTLRCSPKSGHDTVSWYQQALGQGPQFIFQYYEEEERQRGNFPDRFSGHQFPNYSSELNVNALLLGDSALYLCASESVGGGNTIYFGEGSWLTVV.

V usage is TRBV5-1 and J usage is TRBJ2-3, with 7 bases lining up with TRBD2. Germline CDR1 reads SGHRS; CDR2 reads YFSETQ. V shed 4 bases and J 3 bases; nucleotides not matched to a gene: 17. The CDR3 is 18 residues long. The CDR3 DNA follows: TGCGCCAGCAGCCCGCCTACGTTCGGGGCCGGGGGGACAGATACGCAGTATTTT. This gives the protein CASSPPTFGAGGTDTQYF.

The chain recombines TRBV9 with TRBJ2-7; possibly TRBD1 for D (5 bases). V lost 0 bases and J 6 bases, leaving 19 bases between the germline ends. Germline loops: CDR1 SGDLS, CDR2 YYNGEE. This CDR3 has 16 residues. The CDR3 DNA reads TGTGCCAGCAGCGTAGCGCTCCCAGGCGCCCAGGGCGAGCAGTACTTC. Translating it yields CASSVALPGAQGEQYF.

V gene TRBV28 combines with J gene TRBJ2-1, with D possibly being TRBD1 (5 bases). The CDR3 extends over 12 amino acids. V shed 11 bases and J shed 4 bases, with 12 bases lying between them. Germline V lookup: CDR1 MDHEN, CDR2 SYDVKM. CDR3: CACAGAYNEQFF. CDR3 coding DNA: TGTGCCTGTGCTGGGGCGTACAATGAGCAGTTCTTC.

This clone was detected only a few times. V is TRBV27 and J is TRBJ2-6; possibly TRBD1 for D (7 bases). CDR3 length: 18 residues. V lost 5 bases and J 1 base, leaving 18 bases between the germline ends. Germline-derived CDR1 and CDR2 are MNHEY and SMNVEV (reference sequence). The CDR3 spells CASSPQGGEFSGANVLTF. DNA of the CDR3: TGTGCCAGCAGTCCCCAGGGGGGTGAATTTTCTGGGGCCAACGTCCTGACTTTC.

The chain uses TRBV18 and TRBJ2-5; D may be TRBD2 (5 bases). CDR1 is KGHSH and CDR2 is LQKENI in the germline V gene. The CDR3 sequence is 12 residues long. Deletions cut 5 bases from V and 4 bases from J, with 8 bases between. CDR3 in DNA: TGTGCCAGCTCATTTGAGGGAGAGACCCAGTACTTC. Protein product: CASSFEGETQYF.

The chain has TRBV7-9 and TRBJ2-3, with 8 positions matching TRBD2. Germline V lookup: CDR1 SEHNR, CDR2 FQNEAQ (reference sequence). V was pared by 4 bases and J by 6 bases, with 3 bases of the junction left unmatched. The length of the CDR3 is 13 residues. CDR3 sequence: CASSSRLADTQYF. The CDR3 DNA follows: TGTGCCAGCAGCTCAAGACTAGCGGATACGCAGTATTTT.

The chain is built from TRBV9 and TRBJ2-7; D unclear. V was cut by 0 bases and J by 6 bases, with 13 bases left in between. The CDR3 has 14 amino acids. The germline CDR1 and CDR2 sequences are SGDLS and YYNGEE. CDR3 in DNA: TGTGCCAGCAGCGTAGGCAATGTCCCAGGCGAGCAGTACTTC. Translation gives CASSVGNVPGEQYF.

Only one count was recorded for this clone. One end of the junction varies from germline; a read error may be responsible. The sample contains more than one DNA sequence encoding this CDR3. This chain uses TRBV27 with TRBJ2-3; 13 nucleotides match TRBD2. Germline V gives CDR1 MNHEY, CDR2 SMNVEV (reference sequence). The CDR3 sequence is 18 residues long. CDR3 loop: CASSSLPGLAGPTDTQYF. Here the CDR3 DNA reads TGTGCCAGCAGTTCCCTCCCGGGACTAGCGGGGCCCACAGATACGCAATATTTT.

This rearrangement joins TRBV28 to TRBJ2-3; a weak D match, TRBD2 (6 bases). The CDR3 spans 17 residues. Germline V gives CDR1 MDHEN, CDR2 SYDVKM. Deletions cut 6 bases from V and 4 bases from J, with 23 bases between. Written as DNA, the CDR3 is TGTGCCAGCAGGTTCTTCTCAGGAGGGGTTGTAGCAGATACGCAGTATTTT. Translation gives CASRFFSGGVVADTQYF. The whole variable domain, remainder taken from reference TRBV28 and TRBJ2-3, is DVKVTQSSRYLVKRTGEKVFLECVQDMDHENMFWYRQDPGLGLRLIYFSYDVKMKEKGDIPEGYSVSREKKERFSLILESASTNQTSMYLCASRFFSGGVVADTQYFGPGTRLTVL.

This chain uses TRBV28 with TRBJ2-3; D is perhaps TRBD1 (6 bases). V lost 3 bases and J lost 4, with 11 bases in between. This CDR3 is 14 amino acids long. Germline lookup yields CDR1 MDHEN and CDR2 SYDVKM. CDR3 DNA: TGTGCCAGCAGTTTCACAGGGAGACCAGATACGCAGTATTTT. As protein: CASSFTGRPDTQYF.

The chain has TRBV5-1 and TRBJ1-1; 9 bases align to TRBD1. Per germline, CDR1 SGHRS and CDR2 YFSETQ. The CDR3 has 14 amino acids. Trimming took 4 bases from V and 5 from J; bases not matched to a gene: 6. CDR3 in amino acids: CASSHYRGRTEAFF. In DNA form, the CDR3 reads TGCGCCAGCAGCCACTACAGGGGGCGAACTGAAGCTTTCTTT.

V is TRBV9 and J is TRBJ2-1; 8 nucleotides agree with TRBD1. The CDR3 consists of 14 residues. Germline CDR1 SGDLS, CDR2 YYNGEE. After removal of 1 base from V and 4 bases from J, the junction contained 1 base not matched to a gene. CDR3: CASSVWTGYNEQFF. The CDR3 DNA sequence: TGTGCCAGCAGCGTATGGACAGGGTACAATGAGCAGTTCTTC.

Concerning this clone: An end of the junction does not agree with germline; a read error may underlie this. The V call is TRBV7-7, the J call TRBJ2-7, with D perhaps TRBD2 (6 bases). CDR1 is SSHAT and CDR2 is FNYEAQ in the germline V gene (reference sequence). The CDR3 extends over 15 amino acids. The CDR3 region is CASSLEAGSSYEQYF. The CDR3 bases are TGTGCTAGCAGCTTAGAAGCGGGTAGCTCCTACGAGCAGTACTTC. The full variable domain, its missing parts supplied by reference TRBV7-7 and TRBJ2-7, is GAGVSQSPRYKVTKRGQDVTLRCDPISSHATLYWYQQALGQGPEFLTYFNYEAQPDKSGLPSDRFSAERPEGSISTLTIQRTEQRDSAMYRCASSLEAGSSYEQYFGPGTRLTVT.

The rearrangement uses TRBV6-5 and TRBJ2-1; D might be TRBD2 (5 bases). The CDR3 loop spans 14 amino acids. Germline CDR1 and CDR2: MNHEY and SVGAGI. V lost 4 bases and J 4 bases, leaving 11 bases between the germline ends. This CDR3 reads CASSSKGAYNEQFF. CDR3 in DNA: TGTGCCAGCAGTTCGAAGGGAGCTTACAATGAGCAGTTCTTC.

The V and J genes are TRBV6-2 or TRBV6-3 and TRBJ2-1; D remains unclear. CDR1 is MNHEY and CDR2 is SVGEGT in the germline V gene. There are 14 residues in the CDR3. V was shortened by 0 bases and J by 6 bases, with 9 bases between the two germline ends. The CDR3 region is CASSYSSSANEQFF. As DNA, the CDR3 is TGTGCCAGCAGTTACTCGAGTAGTGCCAATGAGCAGTTCTTC.

This sequence joins TRBV5-1 and TRBJ2-7; D possibly corresponds to TRBD2 (6 bases). Trimming took 4 bases from V and 4 from J, leaving 21 bases between them. The CDR3 consists of 16 residues. CDR1 and CDR2 (germline): SGHRS, YFSETQ. The CDR3 nucleotides read TGCGCCAGCAGCATCCGTAGGTCGGGAGTTTGGTACGAGCAGTACTTC. Its protein product is CASSIRRSGVWYEQYF. The full variable domain, completed using reference TRBV5-1 and TRBJ2-7, is KAGVTQTPRYLIKTRGQQVTLSCSPISGHRSVSWYQQTPGQGLQFLFEYFSETQRNKGNFPGRFSGRQFSNSRSEMNVSTLELGDSALYLCASSIRRSGVWYEQYFGPGTRLTVT.

The genes are TRBV28 and TRBJ1-5; D not resolved. The CDR3 has 14 residues. The V end was cut by 6 bases, the J end by 7 bases, with 16 bases between. The germline CDR1 and CDR2 sequences are MDHEN and SYDVKM. Written as DNA, the CDR3 is TGTGCCAGCAGCCCAGCGGGGAATGGACAGCCCCAGCATTTT. It yields the protein CASSPAGNGQPQHF.

In the case of this clone: Its ends do not fully match the called genes, so a read error is possible. This rearrangement joins TRBV4-1 to TRBJ2-1; 8 nucleotides agree with TRBD2. Germline-derived CDR1 and CDR2 are MGHRA and YSYEKL. This CDR3 is 18 amino acids long. The CDR3 sequence: CASSKEGLIAGIYNEQFF. The CDR3 DNA reads as TGCGCCAGCAGCAAAGAGGGATTAATAGCGGGAATCTACAATGAGCAGTTCTTC.

This chain uses TRBV6-2 or TRBV6-3 with TRBJ2-4; 7 nucleotides match TRBD1. The CDR3 is 12 residues long. Germline V lookup: CDR1 MNHEY, CDR2 SVGEGT. Trimming removed 6 bases from V and 8 bases from J; junction bases left unmatched: 4. CDR3 DNA sequence: TGTGCCAGCAGCCGACAGGGTGACATTCAGTACTTC. Its translation is CASSRQGDIQYF.

J is TRBJ2-6 and V is TRBV4-2; D is ambiguous. The CDR3 runs 15 residues. The germline V gene encodes CDR1 LGHNA and CDR2 YNFKEQ. V gave up 4 bases and J gave up 3 bases, with 10 bases separating them. The CDR3 protein is CASSRNSGGANVLTF. The CDR3 DNA reads as TGTGCCAGCAGCCGAAATTCGGGTGGGGCCAACGTCCTGACTTTC.

The chain has TRBV30 and TRBJ2-3; 9 positions agree with TRBD2. V lost 0 bases to trimming and J lost 4 bases; unmatched junction nucleotides: 5. Germline assignment: CDR1 GTSNPN and CDR2 SVGIG (reference sequence). The CDR3 has 15 residues. The CDR3 reads CAWSVRSGSSDTQYF. The DNA for the CDR3 is TGTGCCTGGAGTGTACGTAGCGGGAGTTCAGATACGCAGTATTTT.

This clone was picked up a small number of times. The rearrangement uses TRBV4-3 and TRBJ2-5; D is possibly TRBD2 (6 bases). Per germline, CDR1 LGHNA and CDR2 YSLEER. V gave up 1 base and J gave up 2 bases, with 11 bases separating them. The CDR3 is made up of 15 amino acids. Written as DNA, the CDR3 is TGCGCCAGCAGCCAAGGACGCGGGATGCAAGAGACCCAGTACTTC. It specifies CASSQGRGMQETQYF.

The gene calls are TRBV7-9 and TRBJ2-2; 10 bases map to TRBD2. Looked up from germline, CDR1 is SEHNR and CDR2 is FQNEAQ (reference sequence). The length of the CDR3 is 16 residues. V gave up 2 bases and J gave up 4 bases; unmatched junction bases: 4. The CDR3 here is CASSLPLAGVTGELFF. The DNA of the CDR3 is TGTGCCAGCAGCTTACCCCTAGCGGGAGTCACCGGGGAGCTGTTTTTT.